These 23 T cell receptor beta chains were sequenced from one sample in a study of PD-1 blockade in classical Hodgkin lymphoma (dated by TCRdb to 2019 to 2021). The receptor library was made with the immunoSEQ multiplex PCR assay. The immuneACCESS repertoire file appears here via TCRdb, limited to in-frame rearrangements. These files lack a portion of the clones; in checked studies, under half of the deficit traces to unresolved V genes, and the cause of the others is not known. The sample profile shows fewer than 30,000 clones; 65% to 85% of them were found once. The ten largest clonotypes hold 7.5% to 9.5% of the sample. Read against the paper, the sample's time point label means: cycle 2 day 1 (C2D1) of nivolumab. Every trial patient had relapsed following autologous stem cell transplantation, and prior brentuximab vedotin exposure was what differed among cohorts A, B and C. The sample in question was peripheral blood mononuclear cells (PBMCs), obtained before the second cycle of nivolumab. The receptors derive from a human donor with classical Hodgkin lymphoma.

The rearrangement uses TRBV6-6 and TRBJ2-3; 9 positions match TRBD2. The CDR3 runs to 14 residues. Germline V gene lookup returns CDR1 MNHNY and CDR2 SVGAGI (reference sequence). The J segment lost 3 bases and the V segment lost 4 bases, leaving 2 bases of the junction unmatched. The CDR3 DNA sequence: TGTGCCAGCAGTTGGCGGGGGGGGACAGATACGCAGTATTTT. Its translation is CASSWRGGTDTQYF.

In nucleotides, the CDR3 is TGTGCCAGCAGGCAACGGACAGGGGTTAATTCACCCCTCCACTTT. Its translation is CASRQRTGVNSPLHF. This chain links TRBV28 with TRBJ1-6; 9 nucleotides match TRBD1. Germline-derived CDR1 and CDR2 are MDHEN and SYDVKM. The CDR3 contains 15 residues. V lost 6 bases to trimming and J lost 6 bases; unmatched junction nucleotides: 6. Full variable domain (remainder filled in from reference TRBV28 and TRBJ1-6): DVKVTQSSRYLVKRTGEKVFLECVQDMDHENMFWYRQDPGLGLRLIYFSYDVKMKEKGDIPEGYSVSREKKERFSLILESASTNQTSMYLCASRQRTGVNSPLHFGNGTRLTVT.

The chain has TRBV11-1 and TRBJ2-1, with D unclear. CDR1 SGHAT and CDR2 FQDESV come from the germline V gene (reference sequence). The V end lost 5 bases, the J end lost 3 bases, and 14 bases lay between the germline ends. The CDR3 loop spans 15 amino acids. CDR3: CASSPRRDLYNEQFF. CDR3 coding DNA: TGTGCCAGCAGCCCCAGACGTGATCTCTACAATGAGCAGTTCTTC.

The V call is TRBV21-1, the J call TRBJ2-2; TRBD1 reflects the table's D call only, with no check against the DNA. TRBV21-1 is a recognized pseudogene. There are 19 residues in the CDR3. The CDR3 coding sequence is TGTGCCAGCAGCAAAGGAAGGGGAAAGAGGCAGTACCACACCGGGGAGCTGTTTTTT. Residues: CASSKGRGKRQYHTGELFF.

The rearrangement joins TRBV28 to TRBJ1-5; no definite D call. Germline CDR1 reads MDHEN; CDR2 reads SYDVKM. The CDR3 contains 11 residues. Trimming stripped 8 bases from V and 2 bases from J, with 4 bases between. The CDR3 spells CASGGNQPQHF. CDR3 DNA sequence: TGTGCCAGCGGGGGCAATCAGCCCCAGCATTTT.

The CDR3 bases are TGTGCCAGCAGCTTTAGGTCCGGGGAGCTGTTTTTT. Its translation: CASSFRSGELFF. This sequence joins TRBV7-9 and TRBJ2-2; D call uncertain. This CDR3 spans 12 amino acids. The V gene lost 3 bases and the J gene lost 6 bases, with 5 bases spanning the gap. Looked up from germline, CDR1 is SEHNR and CDR2 is FQNEAQ (reference sequence). The variable domain in full, with the rest retrieved from reference TRBV7-9 and TRBJ2-2, is DTGVSQNPRHKITKRGQNVTFRCDPISEHNRLYWYRQTLGQGPEFLTYFQNEAQLEKSRLLSDRFSAERPKGSFSTLEIQRTEQGDSAMYLCASSFRSGELFFGEGSRLTVL.

This chain joins TRBV2 and TRBJ2-5; perhaps D is TRBD1 or TRBD2 (6 bases each). The germline V and J ends were trimmed by 4 bases and 5 bases, with 11 bases remaining between them. CDR3 size: 13 residues. Germline CDR1 is SNHLY and CDR2 is FYNNEI. Here the CDR3 reads CASSVQGGETQYF. The DNA of the CDR3 is TGTGCCAGCAGTGTACAAGGGGGGGAGACCCAGTACTTC.

The chain links TRBV10-3 to TRBJ2-1; TRBD2 matches at 13 bases. V shed 9 bases, J shed 7 bases, and the junction held 3 bases outside the gene matches. Germline CDR1 is ENHRY and CDR2 is SYGVKD. The CDR3 is made up of 13 amino acids. The CDR3 reads CAMGLAGFNEQFF. The CDR3 region has the DNA TGTGCCATGGGACTAGCGGGGTTTAATGAGCAGTTCTTC.

This chain connects TRBV4-3 to TRBJ2-3; the D is unclear. Germline CDR1 and CDR2: LGHNA and YSLEER. The CDR3 spans 14 residues. Trimming stripped 1 base from V and 3 bases from J, with 8 bases between. The CDR3 loop is CASSQAVGTDTQYF. The CDR3 DNA reads as TGCGCCAGCAGCCAAGCAGTTGGGACAGATACGCAGTATTTT.

The chain carries TRBV5-1 and TRBJ2-7, with D perhaps TRBD2 (6 bases). The length of the CDR3 is 14 residues. Germline assignment: CDR1 SGHRS and CDR2 YFSETQ. V lost 4 bases and J 3 bases, leaving 14 bases between the germline ends. The chain's CDR3 is CASSATWGVYEQYF. Here the CDR3 DNA reads TGCGCCAGCAGCGCCACTTGGGGGGTCTACGAGCAGTACTTC.

J is TRBJ2-7 and V is TRBV7-9; 9 bases align to TRBD1. V was pared by 3 bases and J by 3 bases, with 3 bases of the junction left unmatched. Germline V lookup: CDR1 SEHNR, CDR2 FQNEAQ (reference sequence). The CDR3 covers 14 residues. The CDR3 bases are TGTGCCAGCAGCTTCCCGGGACAGGGCTACGAGCAGTACTTC. Its protein product is CASSFPGQGYEQYF.

V usage is TRBV14 and J usage is TRBJ1-6; 10 bases are shared with TRBD1. The V gene end was trimmed by 5 bases and the J gene end by 7 bases; junction bases not matched to a gene: 5. The CDR3 is made up of 15 amino acids. Germline CDR1 and CDR2: SGHDN and FVKESK. The CDR3 region is CASSLGQGPNSPLHF. CDR3 DNA sequence: TGTGCCAGCAGCTTGGGACAGGGGCCCAATTCACCCCTCCACTTT. The variable domain in full, completed from reference TRBV14 and TRBJ1-6, reads EAGVTQFPSHSVIEKGQTVTLRCDPISGHDNLYWYRRVMGKEIKFLLHFVKESKQDESGMPNNRFLAERTGGTYSTLKVQPAELEDSGVYFCASSLGQGPNSPLHFGNGTRLTVT.

The count of this clone is one. V usage is TRBV10-3 and J usage is TRBJ1-4; the match to TRBD1 covers 9 bases. Germline V gene data show CDR1 as ENHRY and CDR2 as SYGVKD. The CDR3 length is 15 residues. The trim removed 10 bases at V and 0 bases at J, leaving 6 bases unmatched. CDR3 DNA: TGTGCCACCCGGGACAGGGAGACAACTAATGAAAAACTGTTTTTT. This sequence encodes CATRDRETTNEKLFF.

This clone was detected a few times. The chain links TRBV9 to TRBJ1-2; TRBD1 is a possible D gene (5 bases). V was cut by 7 bases and J by 5 bases, with 9 bases left in between. The CDR3 is made up of 11 amino acids. Germline V gives CDR1 SGDLS, CDR2 YYNGEE. DNA of the CDR3: TGTGCCAGCCAGGGAGGGTATGGCTACACCTTC. Translated: CASQGGYGYTF.

This chain uses TRBV7-9 with TRBJ1-3; D is unresolved. CDR3 size: 19 residues. V dropped 2 bases and J dropped 0 bases, with 20 bases sitting between them. From germline, CDR1 is SEHNR and CDR2 FQNEAQ (reference sequence). In DNA form, the CDR3 reads TGTGCCAGCAGCTTACGGGGAATAACCGCGTTAATCTCTGGAAACACCATATATTTT. It specifies CASSLRGITALISGNTIYF.

The table lists this clone with a count of one. This chain links TRBV28 with TRBJ2-7; 13 nucleotides align to TRBD2. Per germline, CDR1 MDHEN and CDR2 SYDVKM. The CDR3 runs 13 residues. The V and J ends lost 9 bases and 7 bases, in that order; junction bases with no gene match: 6. The DNA of the CDR3 is TGTGCCAGTTGGGGACTAGCGGGGTTGGAGCAGTACTTC. The encoded protein is CASWGLAGLEQYF.

The chain couples TRBV2 to TRBJ2-5, with D possibly TRBD1 on 6 matching bases. Per germline, CDR1 SNHLY and CDR2 FYNNEI. V was clipped by 6 bases and J by 5 bases, with 13 bases between them. The CDR3 sequence is 13 residues long. The CDR3 region has the DNA TGTGCCAGCAGGGAACAGGGTCGGGAGACCCAGTACTTC. Protein sequence: CASREQGRETQYF.

This chain uses TRBV18 with TRBJ2-5, with TRBD2 identical over 10 bases. V lost 8 bases, J lost 5 bases, and 8 bases stayed unmatched. This CDR3 spans 14 amino acids. Looked up from germline, CDR1 is KGHSH and CDR2 is LQKENI. CDR3: CASPAGGPVETQYF. The CDR3 region has the DNA TGTGCCAGCCCAGCGGGGGGGCCGGTGGAGACCCAGTACTTC.

The chain uses TRBV10-3 and TRBJ2-7; a weak D match, TRBD2 (7 bases). Germline V gene lookup returns CDR1 ENHRY and CDR2 SYGVKD. The CDR3 covers 13 residues. Trimming stripped 8 bases from V and 3 bases from J, with 14 bases between. The CDR3, as DNA: TGTGCCATCGGGGGGGCCGGGGTCTACGAGCAGTACTTC. This gives the protein CAIGGAGVYEQYF.

The genes are TRBV5-4 and TRBJ1-1; D gene uncertain. Looked up from germline, CDR1 is SGHNT and CDR2 is YYREEE (reference sequence). Trimming removed 4 bases at V and 1 base at J, with 5 bases between. There are 12 residues in the CDR3. The CDR3 DNA reads TGTGCCAGCAGCCGACAGAACACTGAAGCTTTCTTT. It yields the protein CASSRQNTEAFF.

This clone was seen only a few times. V usage is TRBV11-2 and J usage is TRBJ1-5; D uncertain. Germline V gives CDR1 SGHAT, CDR2 FQNNGV. The CDR3 extends over 13 amino acids. V was shortened by 4 bases and J by 0 bases, with 4 bases between the two germline ends. The CDR3 sequence is CASSSHSNQPQHF. CDR3 DNA sequence: TGTGCCAGCAGCTCCCATAGCAATCAGCCCCAGCATTTT.

This clone was observed once. The V gene is TRBV18, the J gene TRBJ1-1; a possible D gene is TRBD1 (6 bases). Germline loops: CDR1 KGHSH, CDR2 LQKENI. The CDR3 has 14 residues. Trimming cost V 1 base and J 7 bases, with 13 bases left between them. The CDR3 loop reads CASSPLPDSREAFF. Written as DNA, the CDR3 is TGTGCCAGCTCACCACTCCCGGACAGCCGTGAAGCTTTCTTT.

This chain uses TRBV21-1 with TRBJ2-2; TRBD2, the D gene given by the table, was not confirmed from the DNA. TRBV21-1 is shown as a pseudogene. The CDR3 has 17 amino acids. CDR3 DNA: TGTGCCAGCAGCAAAGAACGGGGGGGCAGCGACACCGGGGAGCTGTTTTTT. Translated, it gives CASSKERGGSDTGELFF.